This is a list of T cell receptor beta chains from one sample in a study of control samples from healthy donors and cancer patients. Generated by immunoSEQ multiplex PCR, the TCRdb table keeps only in-frame clones and is missing some. The sample lists around 20,000 clones, 85% to 90% occurring once. The sequenced sample consisted of PBMCs. These receptors all come from a woman aged 60-70 years with head and neck cancer. The CDR3 runs from the conserved cysteine through the conserved F or W. The D gene is left open where the match is weak.

D gene,V gene,CDR3 protein
.,TRBV27,CASRGGLSYEQYF
.,TRBV11-2,CASSLVGGHTEAFF
.,TRBV18,CASSPRTDWDSPLHF
.,TRBV2,CASMSGSKNIQYF
.,TRBV7-9,CASSLLPGFWFF
.,TRBV3-1/TRBV3-2,CASSHDRTPPNEQYF
.,TRBV5-6,CASSSTHSNQPQHF
TRBD1,TRBV5-5,CASSRTGGIQETQYF
.,TRBV28,CASSLNRGNQPQHF
.,TRBV5-1,CASSLRSLVAGLRGIYNEQFF
.,TRBV28,CASSGGVSTEAFF
.,TRBV29-1,CSVEGPGTQYF
.,TRBV14,CASSQSETLHPEQYF
.,TRBV9,CASSVAGAGRANTQYF
.,TRBV29-1,CSVGGWGGNTEAFF
.,TRBV27,CASSLSRGANANTEAFF
.,TRBV6-6,CASMFDGYYGYTF
.,TRBV3-1/TRBV3-2,CASRPYLTKEMNTEAFF
.,TRBV10-1,CASSAPRRTAYGYTF
TRBD1,TRBV10-3,CAIRRGQGGETQYF
.,TRBV5-1,CASSLEGDRNTEAFF
TRBD2,TRBV11-2,CASSSSGTSGYNEQFF